These 14 T cell receptor beta chains were sequenced from one sample in a study of molecular identifiers for immune sequencing clone quantification. TCRdb ran MiXCR on the PCR reads and lists one entry per CDR3 protein. Here the sample spans approximately 590,000 distinct CDR3 sequences, roughly 27% being singletons. Material for sequencing was naive CD8+ T cells from blood, with Jurkat cell RNA spiked in. Specified subset: FACS-sorted CD8+CD4-CCR7+CD45RA+ naive T cells. Receptor source: a human donor in good health. Some libraries in this study had Jurkat cell RNA spiked in.

Note on this clonotype: A much larger clonotype is one base distant, so this may be a read error. The gene calls are TRBV5-6 and TRBJ2-1; TRBD2 matches at 8 bases. The CDR3 loop spans 15 amino acids. V shed 4 bases and J 7 bases; nucleotides not matched to a gene: 10. Germline CDR1 and CDR2: SGHDT and YYEEEE. The CDR3 region has the DNA TGTGCCAGCAGCCCCTCAAGACTAGCGACGAATGAGCAGTTCTTC. Its translation is CASSPSRLATNEQFF.

This clonotype occurred many times. The rearrangement uses TRBV18 and TRBJ1-1; no definite D call. The CDR3 extends over 14 amino acids. Germline V lookup: CDR1 KGHSH, CDR2 LQKENI. Trimming removed 5 bases from V and 6 bases from J, with 16 bases in between. CDR3 bases: TGTGCCAGCTCAGGAGACGCCTTGGGTCCTGAAGCTTTCTTT. As protein: CASSGDALGPEAFF.

The CDR3 region is CASSFSTSGLVEQYF. The CDR3 DNA is TGTGCCAGCAGCTTCAGTACTAGCGGATTGGTCGAGCAGTACTTC. The chain is built from TRBV13 and TRBJ2-7; TRBD2 matches at 8 bases. From germline, CDR1 is PRHDT and CDR2 FYEKMQ (reference sequence). The CDR3 length is 15 residues. V shed 3 bases and J 6 bases; nucleotides not matched to a gene: 10.

Notes on this clonotype: This may come from a read error, since a much larger clone is one base off. J is TRBJ2-3 and V is TRBV7-9; the match to TRBD1 covers 9 bases. The CDR3 consists of 14 residues. Germline lookup yields CDR1 SEHNR and CDR2 FQNEAQ (reference sequence). CDR3 bases: TGTGCCAGCAGCTGGGGACAGGGCACAGGTACGCAGTATTTT. This codes for CASSWGQGTGTQYF.

This clonotype has more than one count but fewer than ten. The rearrangement links TRBV19 to TRBJ2-3, with 9 bases aligning to TRBD1. Germline CDR1 reads LNHDA; CDR2 reads SQIVND (reference sequence). J gave up 10 bases and V 4 bases, and 3 bases lay outside the gene matches. The CDR3 extends over 12 amino acids. The CDR3 bases are TGTGCCAGTAGTACGGGGACAGGGTCGCAGTATTTT. Its protein is CASSTGTGSQYF.

As for this clonotype: A much larger clone sits a single nucleotide away, making a read error possible. This CDR3 is CASSEALGNRDGGLTEAFF. The CDR3 DNA reads TGTGCCAGCAGTGAAGCGCTCGGAAATAGGGACGGGGGATTAACTGAAGCTTTCTTT. The rearrangement links TRBV6-1 to TRBJ1-1, with a possible D match to TRBD1 (5 bases). In germline, CDR1 is MNHNS, CDR2 SASEGT. Trimming took 0 bases from V and 5 from J, leaving 25 bases between them. The CDR3 has 19 residues.

This sequence joins TRBV14 and TRBJ2-1, with D hard to call. Germline CDR1 reads SGHDN; CDR2 reads FVKESK. This CDR3 is 16 amino acids long. Trimming removed 1 base from V and 4 bases from J, with 14 bases in between. Here the CDR3 reads CASSQAPGANYNEQFF. The CDR3, as DNA: TGTGCCAGCAGCCAAGCCCCAGGAGCAAATTACAATGAGCAGTTCTTC.

The chain uses TRBV7-8 and TRBJ2-5; 8 bases map to TRBD2. The CDR3 loop spans 14 amino acids. Germline V gene lookup returns CDR1 SGHVS and CDR2 FQNEAQ. V was clipped by 3 bases and J by 3 bases; unmatched bases: 3. This CDR3 reads CASSFPGGEETQYF. In nucleotides, the CDR3 is TGTGCCAGCAGCTTTCCGGGGGGGGAAGAGACCCAGTACTTC.

The chain recombines TRBV6-1 with TRBJ2-7, with D perhaps matching TRBD1 (6 bases). Germline loops: CDR1 MNHNS, CDR2 SASEGT. V gave up 2 bases and J gave up 2 bases, with 16 bases separating them. The CDR3 extends over 16 amino acids. The CDR3 bases are TGTGCCAGCAGTGAATTCGGGACAACAGCCGCCTACGAGCAGTACTTC. It is translated as CASSEFGTTAAYEQYF.

This clonotype was seen repeatedly, ten times or more. This chain uses TRBV6-6 with TRBJ1-5; TRBD1 is a possible D gene (5 bases). This CDR3 spans 15 amino acids. The V and J ends lost 4 bases and 6 bases respectively, with 16 bases between them. Germline V gene sequence: CDR1 MNHNY, CDR2 SVGAGI (reference sequence). CDR3 coding DNA: TGTGCCAGCAGTTTATCTCCCAGGGTAGGTCAGCCCCAGCATTTT. Its protein is CASSLSPRVGQPQHF.

There are many counts of this clonotype. The J gene is TRBJ2-7, the V gene TRBV5-4; D is perhaps TRBD1 or TRBD2 (5 bases each). This CDR3 spans 14 amino acids. V lost 0 bases to trimming and J lost 5 bases, with 12 bases between them. In germline, CDR1 is SGHNT, CDR2 YYREEE (reference sequence). The CDR3 sequence is CASSLEAGTHEQYF. For the CDR3, the DNA is TGTGCCAGCAGCTTGGAGGCAGGGACCCACGAGCAGTACTTC.

This chain uses TRBV11-2 with TRBJ2-1; possibly TRBD1 for D (7 bases). The V gene's germline CDR1 is SGHAT and CDR2 FQNNGV. V gave up 0 bases and J gave up 6 bases, with 18 bases separating them. The CDR3 consists of 17 residues. This chain's CDR3 is CASSLDPGDRFCNEQFF. The CDR3 DNA reads as TGTGCCAGCAGCTTAGATCCGGGGGACAGATTTTGCAATGAGCAGTTCTTC.

The chain uses TRBV4-1 and TRBJ1-4; 8 bases fit TRBD1. V shed 4 bases and J 0 bases; nucleotides not matched to a gene: 4. In germline, CDR1 is MGHRA, CDR2 YSYEKL. This CDR3 contains 16 residues. CDR3 loop: CASSRKQGATNEKLFF. CDR3 DNA: TGCGCCAGCAGCCGAAAACAGGGGGCAACTAATGAAAAACTGTTTTTT.

The sample holds many counts of this clonotype. The rearrangement links TRBV7-9 to TRBJ2-5, with D possibly matching TRBD2 (5 bases). Germline V lookup: CDR1 SEHNR, CDR2 FQNEAQ (reference sequence). This CDR3 region has 15 residues. The ends were cut back, 4 bases at V and 2 bases at J, with 14 bases in the middle. The CDR3 nucleotides read TGTGCCAGCAGCTACCTAGGAGGTTTGCAAGAGACCCAGTACTTC. It specifies CASSYLGGLQETQYF.